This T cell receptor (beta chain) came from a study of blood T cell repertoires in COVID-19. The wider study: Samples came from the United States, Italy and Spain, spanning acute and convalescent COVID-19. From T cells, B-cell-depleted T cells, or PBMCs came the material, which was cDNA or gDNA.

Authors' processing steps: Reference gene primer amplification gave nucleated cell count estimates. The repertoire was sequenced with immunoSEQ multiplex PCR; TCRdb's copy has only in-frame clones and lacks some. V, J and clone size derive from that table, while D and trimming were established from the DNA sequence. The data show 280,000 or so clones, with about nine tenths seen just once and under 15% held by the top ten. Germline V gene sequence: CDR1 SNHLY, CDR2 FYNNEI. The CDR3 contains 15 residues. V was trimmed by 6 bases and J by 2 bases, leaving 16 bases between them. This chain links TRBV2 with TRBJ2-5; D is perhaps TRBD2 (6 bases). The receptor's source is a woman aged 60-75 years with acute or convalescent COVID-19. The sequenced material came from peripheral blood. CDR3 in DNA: TGTGCCAGCAGGGAACAGGTGGCGGGACAAGAGACCCAGTACTTC. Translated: CASREQVAGQETQYF. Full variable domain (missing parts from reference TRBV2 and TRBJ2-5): EPEVTQTPSHQVTQMGQEVILRCVPISNHLYFYWYRQILGQKVEFLVSFYNNEISEKSEIFDDQFSVERPDGSNFTLKIRSTKLEDSAMYFCASREQVAGQETQYFGPGTRLLVL.